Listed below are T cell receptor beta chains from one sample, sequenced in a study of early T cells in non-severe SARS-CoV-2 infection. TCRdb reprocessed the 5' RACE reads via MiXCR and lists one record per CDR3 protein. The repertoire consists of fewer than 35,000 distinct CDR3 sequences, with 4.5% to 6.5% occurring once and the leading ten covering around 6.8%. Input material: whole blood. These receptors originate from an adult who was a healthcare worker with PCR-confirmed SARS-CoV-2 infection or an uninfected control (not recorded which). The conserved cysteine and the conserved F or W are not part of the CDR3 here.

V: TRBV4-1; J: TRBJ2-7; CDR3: ASSQDVPNEQY
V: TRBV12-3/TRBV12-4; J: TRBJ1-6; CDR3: ASSQGDLRNSPLH
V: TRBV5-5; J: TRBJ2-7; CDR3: ASSTDRGYEQY
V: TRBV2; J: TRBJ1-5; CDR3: ASRETGDSNQPQH
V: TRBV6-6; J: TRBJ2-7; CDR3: ASSSSREQY
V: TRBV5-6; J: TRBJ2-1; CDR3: ASSLGTSPYNEQF
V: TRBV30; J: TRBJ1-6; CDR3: AWSPTDRGIPYNSPLH
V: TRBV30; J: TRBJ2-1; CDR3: AWNRGTSGSNEQF
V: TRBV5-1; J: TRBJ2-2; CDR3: ASSLATSVAGELF
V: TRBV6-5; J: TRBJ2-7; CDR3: ASSLAGVGYEQY
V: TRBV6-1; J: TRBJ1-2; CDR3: ASRPEYGYT
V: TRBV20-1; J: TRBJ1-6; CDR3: SASRDRVGSPLH
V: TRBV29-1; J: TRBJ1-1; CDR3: TVVPGTEAF
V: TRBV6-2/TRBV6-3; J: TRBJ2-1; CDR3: ASSYWASGSNEQF
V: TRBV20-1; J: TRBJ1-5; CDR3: SALDRGNQPQH
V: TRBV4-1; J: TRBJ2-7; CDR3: ASSQEGVPTVEQY
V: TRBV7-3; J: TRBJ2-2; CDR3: ASSTRGPGELF
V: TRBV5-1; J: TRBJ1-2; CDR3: VSSWGTGDYGYT
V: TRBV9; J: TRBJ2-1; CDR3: ASSTDPSRGNEQF
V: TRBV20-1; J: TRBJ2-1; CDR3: SATGTPLPNEQF
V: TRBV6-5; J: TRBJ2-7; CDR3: ASTSSLSEQY
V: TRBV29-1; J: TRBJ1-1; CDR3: SVGGRDRGRGGAF
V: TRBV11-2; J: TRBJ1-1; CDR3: ASSLVGGEMNTEAF
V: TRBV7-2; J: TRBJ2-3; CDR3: ASNLPGDTQY
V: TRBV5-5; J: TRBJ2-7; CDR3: ASSFGTLGSEQY
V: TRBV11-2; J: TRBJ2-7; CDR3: ASSPLGRSRQVQYEQY
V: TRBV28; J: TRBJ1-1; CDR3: ASRLYVRNTEAF
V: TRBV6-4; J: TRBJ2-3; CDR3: ASSDGGATDTQY
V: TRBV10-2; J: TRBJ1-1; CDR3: ASSPLGEAF
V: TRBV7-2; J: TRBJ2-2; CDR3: ASSSLAANTGELF
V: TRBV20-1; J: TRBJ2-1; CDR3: SAPPTSGRAGNEQF
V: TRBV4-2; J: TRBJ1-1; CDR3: ASSQLLNTEAF
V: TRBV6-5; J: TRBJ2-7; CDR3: ASTVTPSYEQY
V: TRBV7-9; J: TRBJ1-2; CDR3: ASSTDNYGYT
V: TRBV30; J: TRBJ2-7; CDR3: AWSVQTGYEQY
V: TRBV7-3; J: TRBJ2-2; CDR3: ASSPGTGNTGELF
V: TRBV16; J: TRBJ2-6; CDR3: ASSPREAGANVLT
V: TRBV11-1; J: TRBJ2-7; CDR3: ASSRDRAYEQY
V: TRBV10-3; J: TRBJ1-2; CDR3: AISEGPTGYT
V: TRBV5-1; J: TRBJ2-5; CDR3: ASSLGLSVSYQETQY
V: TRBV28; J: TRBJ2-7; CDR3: ASSGSVPGLIYEQY
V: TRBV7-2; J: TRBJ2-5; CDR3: ASSLNGRSRETQY
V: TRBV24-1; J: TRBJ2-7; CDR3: ATSETGAEDEQY